Listed below are T cell receptor beta chains from one sample, sequenced in a study of T-cell memory formation after mild COVID-19. MiXCR was run by TCRdb on the 5' RACE reads, yielding one entry per CDR3 protein. The profile shows 250,000 to 300,000 distinct CDR3 sequences, around 15% of them singletons. The sequencing input was PBMCs or a T cell subset sorted from them (not recorded which). These receptors came from a man in his late teens or twenties who had mild COVID-19 (a few samples of this study predate the infection). Cell type and time point are not known. Each CDR3 is given with its conserved first and last residue. The order of the fields is V gene, J gene, clone size, D gene, CDR3 protein, CDR3 DNA. The D gene is left open where the match is weak. Size is stated for part of the rows, as once, few or many counts, or as a class when the clone is expanded.

V gene: TRBV4-2
J gene: TRBJ2-7
clone size: .
D gene: TRBD2
CDR3 protein: CASSGPPGYEQYF
CDR3 DNA: TGTGCCAGTAGCGGGCCTCCAGGCTACGAGCAGTACTTC

V gene: TRBV5-8
J gene: TRBJ1-2
clone size: .
D gene: TRBD1
CDR3 protein: CASSPGDRDLRNLANYGYTF
CDR3 DNA: TGTGCCAGCAGCCCCGGCGACAGGGATCTTCGTAACTTGGCTAACTATGGCTACACCTTC

V gene: TRBV4-2
J gene: TRBJ1-1
clone size: few
D gene: .
CDR3 protein: CASSQDPAGPSAFPGAFF
CDR3 DNA: TGTGCCAGCAGCCAAGATCCGGCAGGGCCTAGTGCTTTTCCGGGGGCTTTCTTT

V gene: TRBV5-5
J gene: TRBJ1-2
clone size: few
D gene: .
CDR3 protein: CASSFIGVANYGYTF
CDR3 DNA: TGTGCCAGCAGCTTTATAGGAGTTGCCAACTATGGCTACACCTTC

V gene: TRBV12-3/TRBV12-4
J gene: TRBJ1-1
clone size: .
D gene: .
CDR3 protein: CASSWGTEAFF
CDR3 DNA: TGTGCCAGCAGCTGGGGCACTGAAGCTTTCTTT

V gene: TRBV7-3
J gene: TRBJ2-5
clone size: few
D gene: .
CDR3 protein: CASSLTPRGGFTQYF
CDR3 DNA: TGTGCCAGCAGCTTAACCCCTAGGGGCGGGTTTACCCAGTACTTC

V gene: TRBV7-2
J gene: TRBJ1-1
clone size: few
D gene: .
CDR3 protein: CASSLEGNAGAGEAFF
CDR3 DNA: TGTGCCAGCAGCTTGGAGGGGAATGCCGGGGCTGGGGAGGCTTTCTTT

V gene: TRBV7-9
J gene: TRBJ2-1
clone size: .
D gene: TRBD2
CDR3 protein: CASSLELAGGRSPSSYNEQFF
CDR3 DNA: TGTGCCAGCAGCTTAGAACTAGCGGGGGGGAGATCCCCGAGCTCCTACAATGAGCAGTTCTTC

V gene: TRBV7-9
J gene: TRBJ2-7
clone size: few
D gene: .
CDR3 protein: CASTPWAPPYEQYF
CDR3 DNA: TGTGCCAGCACCCCCTGGGCGCCCCCCTACGAGCAGTACTTC

V gene: TRBV9
J gene: TRBJ2-3
clone size: few
D gene: TRBD1
CDR3 protein: CASSPRQGATDTQYF
CDR3 DNA: TGTGCCAGCAGCCCCAGACAGGGGGCCACAGATACGCAGTATTTT

V gene: TRBV25-1
J gene: TRBJ1-6
clone size: .
D gene: .
CDR3 protein: CASSRNSDSPLHF
CDR3 DNA: TGTGCCAGCAGCCGTAATTCGGATTCACCCCTCCACTTT

V gene: TRBV4-3
J gene: TRBJ1-1
clone size: .
D gene: .
CDR3 protein: CASSQKVHTEAFF
CDR3 DNA: TGCGCCAGCAGCCAAAAGGTTCACACTGAAGCTTTCTTT

V gene: TRBV4-1
J gene: TRBJ2-6
clone size: few
D gene: .
CDR3 protein: CASSQGPPGANVLTF
CDR3 DNA: TGCGCCAGCAGCCAAGGACCTCCTGGGGCCAACGTCCTGACTTTC

V gene: TRBV7-8
J gene: TRBJ2-4
clone size: .
D gene: .
CDR3 protein: CASSRARNTKNIQYF
CDR3 DNA: TGTGCCAGCAGCCGCGCGCGGAACACGAAAAACATTCAGTACTTC

V gene: TRBV19
J gene: TRBJ1-2
clone size: .
D gene: .
CDR3 protein: CASLRPSYGYTF
CDR3 DNA: TGTGCCAGCCTGAGGCCGAGCTATGGCTACACCTTC

V gene: TRBV4-1
J gene: TRBJ2-5
clone size: few
D gene: TRBD2
CDR3 protein: CASSPNQRGEETQYF
CDR3 DNA: TGCGCCAGCAGCCCCAACCAGCGGGGTGAAGAGACCCAGTACTTC

V gene: TRBV2
J gene: TRBJ2-5
clone size: few
D gene: .
CDR3 protein: CASNRVQETQYF
CDR3 DNA: TGTGCCAGCAACAGGGTACAAGAGACCCAGTACTTC

V gene: TRBV24-1
J gene: TRBJ2-3
clone size: .
D gene: TRBD1
CDR3 protein: CATSDSGQGGTDTQYF
CDR3 DNA: TGTGCCACCAGTGACTCGGGACAGGGTGGCACAGATACGCAGTATTTT

V gene: TRBV5-1
J gene: TRBJ2-7
clone size: many
D gene: .
CDR3 protein: CASSYPGESSYEQYF
CDR3 DNA: TGCGCCAGCAGCTATCCGGGGGAGAGCTCCTACGAGCAGTACTTC

V gene: TRBV20-1
J gene: TRBJ2-7
clone size: few
D gene: .
CDR3 protein: CSARPGATYEQYF
CDR3 DNA: TGCAGTGCTAGACCAGGGGCAACCTACGAGCAGTACTTC

V gene: TRBV7-2
J gene: TRBJ2-1
clone size: .
D gene: .
CDR3 protein: CASSGDSGEQFF
CDR3 DNA: TGTGCCAGCAGTGGGGATAGTGGTGAGCAGTTCTTC

V gene: TRBV24-1
J gene: TRBJ2-7
clone size: .
D gene: .
CDR3 protein: CATSDPTDPLYEQYF
CDR3 DNA: TGTGCCACCAGTGATCCGACGGACCCACTTTACGAGCAGTACTTC

V gene: TRBV6-5
J gene: TRBJ1-2
clone size: few
D gene: TRBD1
CDR3 protein: CASSADGTVARGYTF
CDR3 DNA: TGTGCCAGCAGTGCCGACGGGACAGTGGCCAGAGGCTACACCTTC

V gene: TRBV6-2/TRBV6-3
J gene: TRBJ2-1
clone size: .
D gene: .
CDR3 protein: CASRQGGRNEQFF
CDR3 DNA: TGTGCCAGCAGACAGGGGGGGAGGAATGAGCAGTTCTTC

V gene: TRBV5-6
J gene: TRBJ1-2
clone size: few
D gene: .
CDR3 protein: CASSHGIGDNYGYTF
CDR3 DNA: TGTGCCAGCAGCCACGGAATAGGGGATAACTATGGCTACACCTTC